The 13 T cell receptor beta chains in this list originate from one sample, sequenced in a study of blood T cell repertoires in COVID-19. TCRdb's table, derived via immunoSEQ multiplex PCR, lists solely in-frame clones and lacks some. Among approximately 120,000 clones listed, 70% to 90% were seen once. The specimen was peripheral blood. Receptor source: a woman aged 55-69 years with acute or convalescent COVID-19.

The chain recombines TRBV2 with TRBJ1-1, with 9 positions matching TRBD1. Germline V lookup: CDR1 SNHLY, CDR2 FYNNEI. The CDR3 runs to 14 residues. Unmatched junction bases numbered 7, after V lost 5 bases and J lost 6 bases. The CDR3 reads CASSLTGGRAEAFF. The CDR3 region has the DNA TGTGCCAGCAGTCTTACAGGGGGCAGAGCTGAAGCTTTCTTT.

This rearrangement joins TRBV5-1 to TRBJ1-1, with D possibly TRBD1 on 6 matching bases. The length of the CDR3 is 13 residues. The V end lost 7 bases, the J end lost 3 bases, and 13 bases lay between the germline ends. Germline V gene lookup returns CDR1 SGHRS and CDR2 YFSETQ. CDR3 region: CASGVGGDTEAFF. As DNA, the CDR3 is TGCGCCAGCGGAGTAGGGGGGGACACTGAAGCTTTCTTT.

The gene calls are TRBV10-2 and TRBJ1-2; 7 positions match TRBD1. Trimming at V came to 4 bases and at J to 6 bases, leaving 8 bases not matched to a gene. The CDR3 runs 14 residues. CDR1 WSHSY and CDR2 SAAADI come from the germline V gene. The CDR3 DNA follows: TGCGCCAGCAGTGGGCGAGGACAGGAGAATGGCTACACCTTC. Translated, it gives CASSGRGQENGYTF.

This clone was picked up one time. This chain uses TRBV27 with TRBJ1-2, with D perhaps TRBD1 (6 bases). The CDR3 runs 14 residues. The V end was cut by 6 bases, the J end by 0 bases, with 11 bases between. Germline V gene lookup returns CDR1 MNHEY and CDR2 SMNVEV (reference sequence). The CDR3 coding sequence is TGTGCCAGCAGGAGGCGGGGGCCTAACTATGGCTACACCTTC. Translated: CASRRRGPNYGYTF.

This clone occurred once. This chain joins TRBV9 and TRBJ1-3; D is ambiguous. The CDR3 runs to 15 residues. Trimming took off 0 bases at V and 4 bases at J, with 11 bases between the two ends. CDR1 is SGDLS, CDR2 YYNGEE, per germline. DNA of the CDR3: TGTGCCAGCAGCGTAGGGAGGAAAGCGGGAAACACCATATATTTT. Its translation: CASSVGRKAGNTIYF.

The rearrangement joins TRBV5-1 to TRBJ2-2; D possibly corresponds to TRBD1 (5 bases). The ends were cut back, 2 bases at V and 4 bases at J, with 9 bases in the middle. CDR1 is SGHRS and CDR2 is YFSETQ in the germline V gene. CDR3 length: 14 amino acids. This CDR3 reads CASSFPRATGELFF. The CDR3 nucleotides are TGCGCCAGCAGCTTTCCCAGGGCCACCGGGGAGCTGTTTTTT.

The chain joins TRBV6-5 to TRBJ2-1; TRBD1 might be the D (5 bases). V lost 6 bases to trimming and J lost 10 bases, with 19 bases between them. The germline CDR1 and CDR2 sequences are MNHEY and SVGAGI. The CDR3 has 14 amino acids. The CDR3 loop reads CASRQGHFSFEQFF. CDR3 DNA sequence: TGTGCCAGCAGGCAGGGTCACTTCTCTTTCGAGCAGTTCTTC.

This clone was seen once. The chain uses TRBV2 and TRBJ1-1, with 7 bases fitting TRBD1. The trim removed 7 bases at V and 7 bases at J, leaving 9 bases unmatched. The CDR3 totals 13 residues. The germline gives CDR1 SNHLY, CDR2 FYNNEI. The CDR3 DNA reads TGTGCCAGCATCAGGGGGGAGTTGGGTGAAGCTTTCTTT. Translated: CASIRGELGEAFF.

The chain employs TRBV7-2 and TRBJ2-2; tentatively, D is TRBD2 (6 bases). The length of the CDR3 is 14 residues. V lost 4 bases, J lost 3 bases, and 9 bases lay in between. CDR1 and CDR2 (germline): SGHTA, FQGNSA. In DNA, the CDR3 is TGTGCCAGCAGCTCCCGCGGGGACACCGGGGAGCTGTTTTTT. Translating gives CASSSRGDTGELFF.

The chain has TRBV15 and TRBJ2-5; TRBD1 is a possible D gene (7 bases). The CDR3 has 14 residues. Germline CDR1 and CDR2: LNHNV and YYDKDF (reference sequence). With 5 bases removed from V and 1 base from J, the gap between germline ends came to 11 bases. Here the CDR3 DNA reads TGTGCCACCAGCGGGGGGACAGCCCAAGAGACCCAGTACTTC. This gives the protein CATSGGTAQETQYF.

V and J are TRBV29-1 and TRBJ1-2; 9 bases are shared with TRBD1. The CDR3 covers 13 residues. V dropped 5 bases and J dropped 2; count of bases not matched to a gene: 3. Germline V gene sequence: CDR1 SQVTM, CDR2 ANQGSEA. Written as DNA, the CDR3 is TGCAGCGTTAACAGGGGGCCCAACTATGGCTACACCTTC. Its protein is CSVNRGPNYGYTF.

The chain uses TRBV30 and TRBJ2-7, with 9 nucleotides matching TRBD1. Germline CDR1 and CDR2: GTSNPN and SVGIG (reference sequence). This CDR3 has 17 amino acids. Trimming cost V 3 bases and J 2 bases; bases outside gene matches: 14. DNA of the CDR3: TGTGCCTGGAGACCTGACAGGGGGTTGACTTTTGCCTACGAGCAGTACTTC. Protein sequence: CAWRPDRGLTFAYEQYF.

V and J are TRBV2 and TRBJ1-1; TRBD1 aligns across 8 bases. The ends lost 5 bases at V and 7 bases at J; junction bases unmatched: 3. Germline assignment: CDR1 SNHLY and CDR2 FYNNEI. The CDR3 loop spans 12 amino acids. CDR3 residues: CASSPDRVEAFF. Written as DNA, the CDR3 is TGTGCCAGCAGTCCGGACAGGGTTGAAGCTTTCTTT.